This TCR beta chain was captured by sequencing in a study of cytomegalovirus exposure and HLA in healthy donors. Overall study results and limits: Reportedly, TCR beta sequences accurately predicted HLA-A and HLA-B alleles in most subjects.

Regarding this clone: As yet, its antigen is unknown.

PCR was performed using 60 Vbeta and 13 Jbeta primers. Sequencing was performed with immunoSEQ multiplex PCR; in TCRdb, only in-frame clones are kept and a portion is missing. The table has 150,000 to 200,000 clones, 80% seen once. The J segment lost 0 bases and the V segment lost 1 base, leaving 3 bases of the junction unmatched. CDR1 is LGHNA, CDR2 YSLEER, per germline. The CDR3 totals 16 residues. This sequence originates from a woman in her 30s in good health and CMV-seronegative. The sample consisted of PBMCs. The chain employs TRBV4-3 and TRBJ2-1; 7 bases match TRBD2. CDR3 in DNA: TGCGCCAGCAGCCAAGGGGAGGGCTTCTCCTACAATGAGCAGTTCTTC. This codes for CASSQGEGFSYNEQFF.